The source of this TCR beta chain is a study of a mutant IDH1 vaccine in newly diagnosed glioma (TCRdb year 2021). Regarding the study in general: In the chemotherapy-containing groups, vaccination started alongside temozolomide cycles, whereas in patients who had radiotherapy alone it started 4-6 weeks after radiotherapy. Of the roughly 32 patients who were treated, 62.5% were male and about 40% were female, and the mean age was around 40 years. Before enrollment, patients had received standard therapy of radiotherapy alone, temozolomide alone, or radiochemotherapy with temozolomide; most received the combination. The week-35 safety follow-up took place at visit V12, and the week-47 end of study took place at visit V13. Peripheral blood was drawn at six visits: V03 (baseline), V05, V07, V10, V12 and V13. Longitudinal TCRB deep sequencing was performed for 20 to 25 treated patients wherever samples were available for exploratory analyses. What the research found in general, with its limitations: According to the authors, sample limitations meant that analyses of patient blood samples could not be reproduced. Immune responses induced by the vaccine were seen in over 80% of patients across multiple MHC alleles. Pseudoprogression appeared unrelated to alterations in the top peripheral T cell clonotypes detected by TCRB sequencing. PBMC samples for TCRB deep sequencing were selected based on availability.

The sample's time point label is to be understood as: week 35, safety follow-up. A 20-mer mutant IDH1 peptide at 300 micrograms in Montanide made up each vaccine dose, which was injected subcutaneously together with topical imiquimod. Eight vaccinations were administered to patients in weeks 1, 3, 5, 7, 11, 15, 19 and 23, corresponding to visits V03 through V10. Newly diagnosed WHO grade 3 or 4 IDH1-mutant astrocytomas showing loss of nuclear ATRX were present in the donors. The samples were drawn from NOA16, a multicentre, single-arm, open-label phase I trial in Germany that tested a mutant IDH1 peptide vaccine in humans for the first time. Genomic DNA for TCRB sequencing was extracted from EDTA blood using the DNeasy Blood and Tissue Kit. This clone has just a few counts. Its antigen has not been determined. Base quality data are lacking; no much larger clone is found one base away. Reading from cysteine to phenylalanine, the CDR3 counts 16 amino acids. The DNA shown is the 48-base CDR3, in frame from base 1. Looking up the germline V gene yields CDR1 SGDLS and CDR2 YYNGEE. Relative to germline, V is missing 1 base and J is missing 1 base, with 7 bases of the junction outside any gene match.

Libraries were constructed by the immunoSEQ multiplex PCR assay. Following the manufacturer's protocol, the hsTCRB Kit was used to amplify rearranged TCR beta chain sequences. TCRB libraries were sequenced on an Illumina MiSeq. The authors processed their data as follows. The kit vendor's proprietary platform handled demultiplexing, trimming and gene mapping. What TCRdb holds here is the immuneACCESS table cut down to in-frame rearrangements. Part of the clones is not present; checked against another copy, under half of the missing clones reflect an unresolved V gene, and the others are unexplained. V and J calls and clone size are those listed in that table; D and trimming were worked out from the DNA. For this sample there are approximately 61,000 clones; roughly 80% appear just once. 5% to 7% of the sample is in the top ten clones.

The rearrangement combines TRBV9 with TRBJ2-7; the junction holds 8 bases that match TRBD2. The sequencing here drew on PBMCs, taken from a glioma patient whose treatment included an IDH1 peptide vaccine. The sequence derives from a man aged 35-49 years with glioma. The DNA reads TGTGCCAGCAGCGTACGGGGGACTAGAGGTTCCTACGAGCAGTACTTC. Its protein is CASSVRGTRGSYEQYF.